A selection of T cell receptor beta chains follows, all from one sample in a study of shared clonotypes between healthy human individuals. Produced via immunoSEQ multiplex PCR; TCRdb's table is partial and in-frame only. The sample consists of approximately 1,000,000 clones, approximately 75% of them appearing once. Sequenced input: memory CD4+ T cells from PBMCs. Receptor source: a man younger than 35 in good health. Some clones in this sample may be carry-over from other donors' samples. The CDR3 runs from the conserved cysteine through the conserved F or W. The D gene is left open where the match is weak. Size is omitted from some rows. Given values are once, few, many or a class for expanded clones.

v_gene	d_gene	j_gene	abundance	len	CDR3nt	CDR3aa
TRBV2	TRBD2	TRBJ2-1	-	20	TGTGCCAGCAGTGCCGGACAGGGCAATCCTAGCGGGAGGGCCATGGATGAGCAGTTCTTC	CASSAGQGNPSGRAMDEQFF
TRBV30	-	TRBJ1-2	-	15	TGTGCCTGGAGTGTCCCTCGGGACACTTACTATGGCTACACCTTC	CAWSVPRDTYYGYTF
TRBV2	-	TRBJ2-7	-	16	TGTGCCAGCAGGGCCGGATCGAGCAGGGGGGGGGCCGAGCAGTACTTC	CASRAGSSRGGAEQYF
TRBV6-6	TRBD2	TRBJ2-7	few	12	TGTGCCAGCAGAACTAGCGGGTACGAGCAGTACTTC	CASRTSGYEQYF
TRBV28	-	TRBJ2-7	-	13	TGTGCCAGCAGTCCAATTCTAGTTGGCGAGCAGTACTTC	CASSPILVGEQYF
TRBV7-2	TRBD2	TRBJ2-6	-	22	TGTGCCAGCAGCTTAGCGCTGGGACTAGCGGGAGGGTTAAAATCTGGGGCCAACGTCCTGACTTTC	CASSLALGLAGGLKSGANVLTF
TRBV5-1	-	TRBJ1-1	-	16	TGCGCCAGCAGTGGACAAATGCGCCCCTTGAACACTGAAGCTTTCTTT	CASSGQMRPLNTEAFF
TRBV5-1	TRBD1	TRBJ2-2	few	16	TGCGCCAGCAGCCTTCAGGGCCAGGGGGCAAGCGGGGAGCTGTTTTTT	CASSLQGQGASGELFF
TRBV7-3	-	TRBJ2-3	-	16	TGTGCCAGCAGCTTATTGGGCGGTGCTAGCACAGATACGCAGTATTTT	CASSLLGGASTDTQYF
TRBV10-3	TRBD2	TRBJ2-1	-	17	TGTGCCATCACCCCGGGACTAGCCGGAAACTCCTACAATGAGCAGTTCTTC	CAITPGLAGNSYNEQFF
TRBV29-1	-	TRBJ2-1	-	15	TGCAGCGTTGAAGATCGTAGGAGGTACGGCGATGAGCAGTTCTTC	CSVEDRRRYGDEQFF
TRBV5-1	TRBD1	TRBJ1-5	-	14	TGCGCCAGCAGCCTAGGGACAGAGAATCAGCCCCAGCATTTT	CASSLGTENQPQHF
TRBV5-1	-	TRBJ2-7	-	14	TGCGCCAGCAGCTTGGACCCCGGAGGTTACGAGCAGTACTTC	CASSLDPGGYEQYF
TRBV5-4	-	TRBJ1-1	few	12	TGTGCCAGCAGCCCCCGGGACACTGAAGCTTTCTTT	CASSPRDTEAFF
TRBV28	-	TRBJ1-1	-	17	TGTGCCAGCAGTTTTGCGGGGAACCCCCTTGAGGACACTGAAGCTTTCTTT	CASSFAGNPLEDTEAFF
TRBV5-1	TRBD1	TRBJ1-1	few	15	TGCGCCAGCAGCCCCCGAACCGGGACAGTTAGTCAAGCTTTCTTT	CASSPRTGTVSQAFF
TRBV9	-	TRBJ2-1	-	14	TGTGCCAGCAGCGTAACCAGCGGCTACAATGAGCAGTTCTTC	CASSVTSGYNEQFF
TRBV29-1	TRBD1	TRBJ2-2	-	13	TGCAGCACGGGGACAGGGAACACCGGGGAGCTGTTTTTT	CSTGTGNTGELFF
TRBV20-1	-	TRBJ2-5	-	11	TGCAGTGCTAGAGGGGTTTCCGGACTTCACTTC	CSARGVSGLHF
TRBV19	-	TRBJ1-1	-	13	TGTGCCAGTGCGCGGGGGGTGAGCACTGAAGCTTTCTTT	CASARGVSTEAFF
TRBV7-2	-	TRBJ2-5	-	15	TGTGCCAGCAGCTTAGCGGTGGCCACCGGGGAGGCCCAGTACTTC	CASSLAVATGEAQYF
TRBV7-2	-	TRBJ2-7	-	14	TGTGCCAGCAGGCCCGGGACTGGTTCTTACGAGCAGTACTTC	CASRPGTGSYEQYF
TRBV5-6	-	TRBJ1-5	once	17	TGTGCCAGCAGCTCTTACGCCAAGGGTGTCGGTAATCAGCCCCAGCATTTT	CASSSYAKGVGNQPQHF
TRBV28	-	TRBJ1-2	-	18	TGTGCCAGCAGCTATACCGACAGTTTGGGTCACGATAACTATGGCTACACCTTC	CASSYTDSLGHDNYGYTF
TRBV30	-	TRBJ2-7	-	13	TGTGCCTGGTCCACAGGGTTCCTCTACGAGCAGTACTTC	CAWSTGFLYEQYF
TRBV27	TRBD1	TRBJ2-5	-	14	TGTGCCAGCAGTCCGGACAGGGGGAGAGAGACCCAGTACTTC	CASSPDRGRETQYF
TRBV19	-	TRBJ2-5	-	13	TGTGCCAGTCGCAGAACCCGAGTGGAGACCCAGTACTTC	CASRRTRVETQYF
TRBV30	-	TRBJ2-3	-	13	TGTGCCTGGAGCCACAATCAGGGAAGCCAGCAGTATTTT	CAWSHNQGSQQYF
TRBV29-1	-	TRBJ2-7	-	15	TGCAGCGTTGGGGTCGGGCAGCCCATCTCCTACGAGCAGTACTTC	CSVGVGQPISYEQYF
TRBV4-2	TRBD2	TRBJ2-1	few	15	TGTGCCAGCAGCCAAACATGGGGGGAGGGCCCTGAGCAGTTCTTC	CASSQTWGEGPEQFF
TRBV18	-	TRBJ2-7	-	16	TGTGCCAGCTCACCAAGTAGCGCCCGGCTCTCCTACGAGCAGTACTTC	CASSPSSARLSYEQYF
TRBV5-1	-	TRBJ1-2	-	14	TGCGCCAGCAGCTTGGGGACAGTTTCAGATGGCTACACCTTC	CASSLGTVSDGYTF
TRBV5-4	-	TRBJ2-1	-	11	TGTGCCAGCAGCTCGTGGCCTGAGCAGTTCTTC	CASSSWPEQFF
TRBV28	-	TRBJ1-5	few	14	TGTGCCAGCATTACCCCCGGGGGCTATCAGCCCCAGCATTTT	CASITPGGYQPQHF
TRBV5-1	-	TRBJ2-7	-	16	TGCGCCAGCAGCTTGGGCATTACCCCCAGAGACTACGAGCAGTACTTC	CASSLGITPRDYEQYF
TRBV2	-	TRBJ1-1	-	13	TGTGCCACCTCCTCGGCCCTGAACACTGAAGCTTTCTTT	CATSSALNTEAFF
TRBV5-1	TRBD1	TRBJ2-5	-	15	TGCGCCAGCAAGGATCAGGGACAGACTCAAGAGACCCAGTACTTC	CASKDQGQTQETQYF
TRBV6-5	-	TRBJ2-1	-	15	TGTGCCAGCAGTATGTACAGGGACGACTACAATGAGCAGTTCTTC	CASSMYRDDYNEQFF
TRBV5-1	-	TRBJ1-1	once	14	TGCGCCAGCAGCTTGGCGGGTCAGAACACTGAAGCTTTCTTT	CASSLAGQNTEAFF
TRBV18	-	TRBJ2-1	-	15	TGTGCCAGCTCACCGGACAGGAGGGGTGACAATGAGCAGTTCTTC	CASSPDRRGDNEQFF
TRBV7-9	-	TRBJ1-1	-	15	TGTGCCAGCAGCTTAGTCCGACAGTTGAACACTGAAGCTTTCTTT	CASSLVRQLNTEAFF
TRBV5-4	-	TRBJ2-1	few	12	TGTGCCAGCAGTGCTAGAGGCGGTGAGCAGTTCTTC	CASSARGGEQFF
TRBV30	TRBD1	TRBJ2-7	-	13	TGTGCCGGGGACAGGGGACAGGGTTACGAGCAGTACTTC	CAGDRGQGYEQYF
TRBV5-1	-	TRBJ2-7	-	16	TGCGCCAGCAGTCGCATGGCTACAGGGAACTCCTACGAGCAGTACTTC	CASSRMATGNSYEQYF
TRBV28	-	TRBJ1-1	-	14	TGTGCCAGCAGTTTAGAACATATGAACACTGAAGCTTTCTTT	CASSLEHMNTEAFF
TRBV5-6	-	TRBJ1-5	once	13	TGTGCCAGCAGCTTGGCCGGTGCGGTTCGGGAGCATTTT	CASSLAGAVREHF
TRBV27	TRBD2	TRBJ2-1	-	17	TGTGCCAGCAGTCGGACTAGCGGGAGGGCCCTCCCGGGTGAGCAGTTCTTC	CASSRTSGRALPGEQFF
TRBV2	TRBD2	TRBJ2-1	few	14	TGTGCCAGCATTCAGACTAGCGGGTCCTTCGAGCAGTTCTTC	CASIQTSGSFEQFF
TRBV28	-	TRBJ1-2	few	14	TGTGCCAGCAGCCCGGGGGCAGGGGACTATGGCTACACCTTC	CASSPGAGDYGYTF
TRBV28	TRBD1	TRBJ2-1	-	15	TGTGCCAGCAGGGACGGGACAGGGAGGAGGGATGAGCAGTTCTTC	CASRDGTGRRDEQFF
TRBV18	-	TRBJ2-5	few	13	TGTGCCAGCTCACCACCCGGGGGAGAGACCCAGTACTTC	CASSPPGGETQYF
TRBV20-1	-	TRBJ2-3	once	11	TGCAGTGCTAGGCCAGCAGATACGCAGTATTTT	CSARPADTQYF
TRBV7-8	-	TRBJ2-5	few	14	TGTGCCAGCAGCGAACAGGATTACCAAGAGACCCAGTACTTC	CASSEQDYQETQYF
TRBV14	-	TRBJ2-1	-	13	TGTGCCAGCAGCCAAATACGTACTATGGCGCAGTTCTTC	CASSQIRTMAQFF
TRBV9	-	TRBJ1-2	-	13	TGTGCCAGCAGCGTATTGGGCAGCTATGGCTACACCTTC	CASSVLGSYGYTF